This entry features one T cell receptor beta chain sequence. This specimen belongs to a study of shared clonotypes between healthy human individuals. Germline V gene lookup returns CDR1 MNHEY and CDR2 SVGAGI. V was cut by 6 bases and J by 6 bases, with 16 bases left in between. CDR3 size: 14 residues. Using immunoSEQ multiplex PCR, the repertoire was profiled, and TCRdb retains in-frame clones only, with some absent. The sample has 1,500,000 or so clones, approximately 98.5% seen once. Sequences were obtained from naive CD4+ T cells sorted from blood. The subset here: CD45RA+ positively selected. The TCR sequence derives from a man aged 25 to 45 in good health. V usage is TRBV6-5 and J usage is TRBJ2-3; a weak D match, TRBD1 (7 bases). This CDR3 reads CASREGAGRDTQYF. In nucleotides, the CDR3 is TGTGCCAGCAGAGAGGGGGCGGGACGGGATACGCAGTATTTT.